A single sample gave rise to the 20 T cell receptor beta chains below, sequenced in a study of cytomegalovirus exposure and HLA in healthy donors. Amplification used 60 Vbeta primers and 13 Jbeta primers. Here immunoSEQ multiplex PCR was the method, and the copy in TCRdb shows in-frame clones only, minus some. The sample shows roughly 160,000 clones, around four fifths of them seen only once. Sequencing was performed on PBMCs. Receptors were obtained from a woman aged 50 to 60 in good health and CMV-seronegative.

CDR3 amino acids: CASSLSRDTGPYNEQFF. The CDR3 region has the DNA TGTGCCAGCAGTTTGAGCCGGGACACCGGACCCTACAATGAGCAGTTCTTC. This chain links TRBV28 with TRBJ2-1; D is perhaps TRBD1 (6 bases). V shed 3 bases and J shed 2 bases, with 17 bases lying between them. Germline V CDR1 and CDR2: MDHEN, SYDVKM. The CDR3 sequence is 17 residues long.

The rearrangement uses TRBV30 and TRBJ2-1, with unresolved D. Trimming pared 2 bases from V and 1 base from J, leaving 9 bases between. The V gene's germline CDR1 is GTSNPN and CDR2 SVGIG (reference sequence). The CDR3 consists of 14 residues. CDR3 bases: TGTGCCTGGAGTTCTGGAGTATCCTACAATGAGCAGTTCTTC. This encodes CAWSSGVSYNEQFF.

This clone appeared a few times. The genes are TRBV6-5 and TRBJ2-2; D gene ambiguous. V was pared by 4 bases and J by 5 bases, with 17 bases between. The germline V gene encodes CDR1 MNHEY and CDR2 SVGAGI. This CDR3 is 16 amino acids long. In DNA form, the CDR3 reads TGTGCCAGCAGTTCACACCTCGGATTGGAGACCGGGGAGCTGTTTTTT. It translates to CASSSHLGLETGELFF.

The chain uses TRBV7-3 and TRBJ2-3, with a weak D call TRBD2 (6 bases). V lost 5 bases, J lost 3 bases, and 12 bases lay in between. The CDR3 is 14 amino acids. From germline, CDR1 is SGHTA and CDR2 FQGTGA. Here the CDR3 DNA reads TGTGCCAGCAGCAATAGCGGATCAACAGATACGCAGTATTTT. Its translation is CASSNSGSTDTQYF. The full variable domain, completed using reference TRBV7-3 and TRBJ2-3, is GAGVSQTPSNKVTEKGKYVELRCDPISGHTALYWYRQSLGQGPEFLIYFQGTGAADDSGLPNDRFFAVRPEGSVSTLKIQRTERGDSAVYLCASSNSGSTDTQYFGPGTRLTVL.

In this sample, this clone turned up a few times. The V and J genes are TRBV10-1 and TRBJ1-5, with D perhaps TRBD1 (6 bases). From germline, CDR1 is WNHNN and CDR2 SYGVQD (reference sequence). The CDR3 is 15 amino acids. With 10 bases removed from V and 4 bases from J, the gap between germline ends came to 20 bases. CDR3 amino acids: CATPGTNLVNQPQHF. Written as DNA, the CDR3 is TGCGCCACCCCTGGGACAAACCTGGTAAATCAGCCCCAGCATTTT.

The chain uses TRBV5-1 and TRBJ2-3; no definite D call. V was shortened by 3 bases and J by 2 bases, with 4 bases between the two germline ends. The length of the CDR3 is 12 residues. Germline lookup yields CDR1 SGHRS and CDR2 YFSETQ. Here the CDR3 DNA reads TGCGCCAGCAGCTATAACACAGATACGCAGTATTTT. It is translated as CASSYNTDTQYF.

This rearrangement joins TRBV5-4 to TRBJ2-6; 8 bases line up with TRBD1. V was clipped by 5 bases and J by 3 bases; unmatched bases: 1. The CDR3 length is 14 residues. Per the germline V gene, CDR1 is SGHNT and CDR2 is YYREEE (reference sequence). The CDR3 region is CASRDRVGANVLTF. The CDR3 nucleotides read TGTGCCAGCAGGGACAGGGTTGGGGCCAACGTCCTGACTTTC.

The rearrangement uses TRBV6-5 and TRBJ2-7; TRBD2 agrees at 8 bases. V dropped 4 bases and J dropped 6; count of bases not matched to a gene: 14. CDR1 and CDR2 (germline): MNHEY, SVGAGI. This CDR3 spans 16 amino acids. The CDR3 nucleotides are TGTGCCAGCAGTTCCTCCTCCGGGACTAGGACTTTCGAGCAGTACTTC. Protein sequence: CASSSSSGTRTFEQYF.

The chain couples TRBV5-8 to TRBJ1-2, with a tentative D call TRBD1 (5 bases). Germline loops: CDR1 SGHTS, CDR2 YDEGEE. CDR3 length: 14 residues. Trimming left V 1 base short and J 1 base short, with 8 bases between. The CDR3 region is CASSLLGLNYGYTF. CDR3 bases: TGTGCCAGCAGCTTGCTGGGGCTTAACTATGGCTACACCTTC. Full variable domain (outside the CDR3, taken from reference TRBV5-8 and TRBJ1-2): EAGVTQSPTHLIKTRGQQATLRCSPISGHTSVYWYQQALGLGLQFLLWYDEGEERNRGNFPPRFSGRQFPNYSSELNVNALELEDSALYLCASSLLGLNYGYTFGSGTRLTVV.

In this sample, this clone turned up once. The chain carries TRBV2 and TRBJ2-3, with 7 bases that match TRBD2. The CDR3 has 15 amino acids. The trim removed 4 bases at V and 1 base at J, leaving 5 bases unmatched. Per germline, CDR1 SNHLY and CDR2 FYNNEI. The chain's CDR3 is CASSGGGSGTDTQYF. The CDR3 coding sequence is TGTGCCAGCAGTGGGGGCGGGAGTGGCACAGATACGCAGTATTTT.

This sequence joins TRBV7-9 and TRBJ1-2; 8 bases are shared with TRBD1. With V trimmed by 4 bases and J by 0 bases, 16 bases remained unmatched. This CDR3 is built from 19 residues. In germline, CDR1 is SEHNR, CDR2 FQNEAQ (reference sequence). CDR3 bases: TGTGCCAGCAGCTCAGCAGGGGGCCTCACACTCCTTCCTAACTATGGCTACACCTTC. It codes for CASSSAGGLTLLPNYGYTF.

This sequence joins TRBV9 and TRBJ2-7; tentatively, D is TRBD2 (6 bases). Germline assignment: CDR1 SGDLS and CDR2 YYNGEE. Between the trimmed V and J ends, which lost 4 bases and 0 bases, there was a span of 14 bases. The CDR3 consists of 15 residues. In DNA, the CDR3 is TGTGCCAGCAGCCCCCCGGGACTTACCTCCTACGAGCAGTACTTC. The encoded protein is CASSPPGLTSYEQYF.

The rearrangement links TRBV25-1 to TRBJ1-1; 8 bases map to TRBD1. Germline CDR1 MGHDK, CDR2 SYGVNS. There are 13 residues in the CDR3. V lost 4 bases and J lost 5; bases outside the gene matches: 3. The CDR3 is CASSGTGMTEAFF. As DNA, the CDR3 is TGTGCCAGCAGTGGGACAGGGATGACTGAAGCTTTCTTT.

Points on this clone: This CDR3 is also generated by other DNA sequences in the sample. The J gene is TRBJ2-5, the V gene TRBV4-3, with D maybe TRBD1 (5 bases). Germline V CDR1 and CDR2: LGHNA, YSLEER. V shed 1 base and J shed 0 bases, with 9 bases lying between them. This CDR3 has 15 amino acids. CDR3 sequence reads: CASSQGQTHQETQYF. CDR3 bases: TGCGCCAGCAGCCAAGGACAGACACACCAAGAGACCCAGTACTTC.

This clone was picked up one time. V is TRBV30 and J is TRBJ1-1; the D gene is possibly TRBD1 (6 bases). Trimming shortened V by 4 bases and J by 0 bases, and 9 bases separated the two germline ends. The CDR3 covers 13 residues. CDR1 is GTSNPN, CDR2 SVGIG, per germline (reference sequence). CDR3 bases: TGTGCCTGGACGGGACAACTGAACACTGAAGCTTTCTTT. Its protein product is CAWTGQLNTEAFF.

The V and J genes are TRBV7-2 and TRBJ2-5; D possibly corresponds to TRBD1 (7 bases). The DNA matches TRBJ2-7 better at its end, which makes the J call doubtful. This CDR3 has 16 amino acids. CDR1 SGHTA and CDR2 FQGNSA come from the germline V gene. The CDR3 reads CASSLFTAGGSYEQYF. The CDR3 DNA sequence: TGTGCCAGCAGCTTATTCACGGCAGGGGGGTCCTACGAGCAGTACTTC.

This clone has only one observation. V usage is TRBV6-5 and J usage is TRBJ2-1; perhaps TRBD1 as D (6 bases). CDR1 is MNHEY, CDR2 SVGAGI, per germline. Trimming pared 7 bases from V and 7 bases from J, leaving 8 bases between. There are 11 residues in the CDR3. DNA of the CDR3: TGTGCCAGCACGAGGGGGAATGAGCAGTTCTTC. Translation gives CASTRGNEQFF.

Written as DNA, the CDR3 is TGTGCCACCAGCAGAGATAGGGGCAGAACACCCTATGGCTACACCTTC. Translation gives CATSRDRGRTPYGYTF. The rearrangement uses TRBV15 and TRBJ1-2; a possible D gene is TRBD1 (5 bases). V was shortened by 0 bases and J by 4 bases, with 15 bases between the two germline ends. This CDR3 has 16 residues. The germline gives CDR1 LNHNV, CDR2 YYDKDF (reference sequence).

This chain connects TRBV7-3 to TRBJ2-5; TRBD2 matches at 13 bases. Germline lookup yields CDR1 SGHTA and CDR2 FQGTGA. V shed 5 bases and J 4 bases; nucleotides not matched to a gene: 7. The CDR3 loop spans 16 amino acids. DNA of the CDR3: TGTGCCAGCAGCGCCGGACTAGCGGGAGTTCGAGAGACCCAGTACTTC. Translating gives CASSAGLAGVRETQYF.

This chain connects TRBV5-4 to TRBJ2-1, with D perhaps matching TRBD1 (5 bases). The CDR3 totals 14 residues. The ends were cut back, 2 bases at V and 2 bases at J, with 8 bases in the middle. Germline V gives CDR1 SGHNT, CDR2 YYREEE (reference sequence). The CDR3 loop is CASSFRATYNEQFF. The DNA for the CDR3 is TGTGCCAGCAGCTTCAGGGCTACCTACAATGAGCAGTTCTTC.